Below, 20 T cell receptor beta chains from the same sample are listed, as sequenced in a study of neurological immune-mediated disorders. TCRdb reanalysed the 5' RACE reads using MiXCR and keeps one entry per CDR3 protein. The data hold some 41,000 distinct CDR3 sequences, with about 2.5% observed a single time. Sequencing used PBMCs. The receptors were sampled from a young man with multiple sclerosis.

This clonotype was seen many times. CDR3 sequence: CSARVGGSYGYTF. CDR3 nucleotide sequence: TGCAGTGCTAGAGTAGGAGGGAGCTATGGCTACACCTTC. This chain joins TRBV20-1 and TRBJ1-2; D ambiguous. Germline lookup yields CDR1 DFQATT and CDR2 SNEGSKA (reference sequence). Trimming removed 1 base from V and 4 bases from J, with 10 bases in between. The CDR3 is made up of 13 amino acids.

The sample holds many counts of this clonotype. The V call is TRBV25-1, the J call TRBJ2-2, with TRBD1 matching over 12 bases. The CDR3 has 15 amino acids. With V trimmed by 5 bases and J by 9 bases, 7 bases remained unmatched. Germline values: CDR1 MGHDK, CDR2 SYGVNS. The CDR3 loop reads CASSIGTGGKRELFF. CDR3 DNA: TGTGCCAGCAGTATTGGGACAGGGGGCAAGAGGGAGCTGTTTTTT.

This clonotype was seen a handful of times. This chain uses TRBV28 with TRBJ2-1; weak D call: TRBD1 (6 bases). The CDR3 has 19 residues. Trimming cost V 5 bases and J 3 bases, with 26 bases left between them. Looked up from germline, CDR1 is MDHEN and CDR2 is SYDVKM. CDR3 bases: TGTGCCAGCAGTCTTCCCCTTCACCCGGGACAATCCTTCTACAATGAGCAGTTCTTC. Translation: CASSLPLHPGQSFYNEQFF.

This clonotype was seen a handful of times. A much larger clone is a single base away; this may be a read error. The CDR3 DNA reads as TGCAGCGTTGAGTGGGACAGGGGTGTTGAAGAGCAGTACTTC. Residues: CSVEWDRGVEEQYF. The chain employs TRBV29-1 and TRBJ2-7; TRBD1 matches at 10 bases. J gave up 7 bases and V 3 bases, and 9 bases lay outside the gene matches. The CDR3 loop spans 14 amino acids. Germline CDR1 SQVTM, CDR2 ANQGSEA.

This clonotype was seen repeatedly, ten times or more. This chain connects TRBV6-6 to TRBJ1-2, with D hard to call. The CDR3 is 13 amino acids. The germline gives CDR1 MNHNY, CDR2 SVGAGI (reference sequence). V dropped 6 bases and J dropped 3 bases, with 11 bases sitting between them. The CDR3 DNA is TGTGCCAGCAGACAACCGGAAGACTATGGCTACACCTTC. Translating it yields CASRQPEDYGYTF.

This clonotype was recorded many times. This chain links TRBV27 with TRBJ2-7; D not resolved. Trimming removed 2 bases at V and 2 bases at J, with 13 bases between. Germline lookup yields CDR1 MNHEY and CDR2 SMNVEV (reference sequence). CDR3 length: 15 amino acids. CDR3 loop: CASSLVLGYPYEQYF. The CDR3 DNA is TGTGCCAGCAGTTTAGTTCTAGGGTACCCCTACGAGCAGTACTTC.

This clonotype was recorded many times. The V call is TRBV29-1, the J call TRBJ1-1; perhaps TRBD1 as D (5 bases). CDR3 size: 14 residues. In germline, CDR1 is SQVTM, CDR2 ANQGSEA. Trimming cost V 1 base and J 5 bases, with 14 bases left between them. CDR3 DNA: TGCAGCGTTGAAGTAGCAGGGCTTTCGACTGAAGCTTTCTTT. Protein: CSVEVAGLSTEAFF.

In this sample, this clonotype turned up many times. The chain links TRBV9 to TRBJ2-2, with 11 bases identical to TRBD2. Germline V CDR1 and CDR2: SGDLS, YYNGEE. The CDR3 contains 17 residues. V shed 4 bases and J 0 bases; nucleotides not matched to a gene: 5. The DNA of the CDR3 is TGTGCCAGCAGCTTCACTAGCGGGAGTCCGAACACCGGGGAGCTGTTTTTT. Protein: CASSFTSGSPNTGELFF.

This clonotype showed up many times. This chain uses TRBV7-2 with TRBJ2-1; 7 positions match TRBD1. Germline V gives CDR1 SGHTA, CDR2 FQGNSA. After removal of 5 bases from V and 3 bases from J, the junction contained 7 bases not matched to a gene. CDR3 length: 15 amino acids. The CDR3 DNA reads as TGTGCCAGCAGCGCACGCCGGGACAGCTACAATGAGCAGTTCTTC. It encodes CASSARRDSYNEQFF.

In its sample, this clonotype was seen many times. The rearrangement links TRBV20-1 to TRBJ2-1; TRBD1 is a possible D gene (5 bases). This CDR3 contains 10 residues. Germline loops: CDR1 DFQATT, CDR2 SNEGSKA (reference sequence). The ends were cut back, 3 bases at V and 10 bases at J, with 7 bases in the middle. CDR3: CSARGQEQFF. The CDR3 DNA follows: TGCAGTGCTAGGGGGCAGGAGCAGTTCTTC.

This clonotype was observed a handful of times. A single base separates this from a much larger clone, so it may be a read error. CDR3 loop: CVSRGRGDTGELFF. The CDR3 coding sequence is TGTGTCAGCAGAGGGAGGGGAGACACCGGGGAGCTGTTTTTT. The chain is built from TRBV5-8 and TRBJ2-2, with 7 bases that match TRBD2. The CDR3 length is 14 residues. Germline V gene sequence: CDR1 SGHTS, CDR2 YDEGEE.

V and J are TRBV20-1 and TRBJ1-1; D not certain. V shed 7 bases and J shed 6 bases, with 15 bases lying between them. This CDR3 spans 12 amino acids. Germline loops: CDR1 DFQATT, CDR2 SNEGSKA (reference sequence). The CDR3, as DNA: TGCAGTGGGGCTGAGTATAAGGCTGAAGCTTTCTTT. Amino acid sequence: CSGAEYKAEAFF.

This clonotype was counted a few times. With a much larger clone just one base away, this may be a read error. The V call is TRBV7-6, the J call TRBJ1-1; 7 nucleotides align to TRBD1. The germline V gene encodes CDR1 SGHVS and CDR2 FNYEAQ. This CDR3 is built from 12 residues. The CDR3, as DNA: TGTGACAGCCGGGACAGCAACACTGAAGCTTTCTTT. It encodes CDSRDSNTEAFF.

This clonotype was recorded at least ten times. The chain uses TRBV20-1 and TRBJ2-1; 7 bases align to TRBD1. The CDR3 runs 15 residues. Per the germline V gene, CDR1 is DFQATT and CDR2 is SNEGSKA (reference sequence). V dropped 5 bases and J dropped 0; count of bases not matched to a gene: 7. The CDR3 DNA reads TGCAGTGCTCCAAGACAGGGTAGCTCCTACAATGAGCAGTTCTTC. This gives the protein CSAPRQGSSYNEQFF.

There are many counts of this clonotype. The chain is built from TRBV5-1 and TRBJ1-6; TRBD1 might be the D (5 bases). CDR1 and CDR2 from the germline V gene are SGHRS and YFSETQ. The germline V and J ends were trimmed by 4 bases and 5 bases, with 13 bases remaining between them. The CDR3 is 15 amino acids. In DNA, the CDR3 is TGCGCCAGCAGCCCGACGGGGCAGGATAATTCACCCCTCCACTTT. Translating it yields CASSPTGQDNSPLHF.

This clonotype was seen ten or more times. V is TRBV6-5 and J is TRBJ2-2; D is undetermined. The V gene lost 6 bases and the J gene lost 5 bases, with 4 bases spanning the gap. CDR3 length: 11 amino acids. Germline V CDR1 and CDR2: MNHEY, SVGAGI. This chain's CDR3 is CASRSTGELFF. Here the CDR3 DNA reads TGTGCCAGCAGATCGACCGGGGAGCTGTTTTTT.

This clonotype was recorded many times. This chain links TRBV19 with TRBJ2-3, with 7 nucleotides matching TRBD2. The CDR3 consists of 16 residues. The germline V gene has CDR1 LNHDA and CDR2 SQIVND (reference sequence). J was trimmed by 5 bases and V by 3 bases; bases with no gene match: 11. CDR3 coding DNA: TGTGCCAGTAGTATTTTCGGCGGGAGTGTTGGAGATACGCAGTATTTT. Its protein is CASSIFGGSVGDTQYF.

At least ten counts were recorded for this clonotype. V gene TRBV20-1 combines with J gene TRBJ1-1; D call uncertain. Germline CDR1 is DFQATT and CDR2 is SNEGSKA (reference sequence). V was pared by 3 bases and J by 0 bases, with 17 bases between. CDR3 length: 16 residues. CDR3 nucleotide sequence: TGCAGTGCTAGTTCCGTACACGTTTCCATGAACACTGAAGCTTTCTTT. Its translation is CSASSVHVSMNTEAFF.

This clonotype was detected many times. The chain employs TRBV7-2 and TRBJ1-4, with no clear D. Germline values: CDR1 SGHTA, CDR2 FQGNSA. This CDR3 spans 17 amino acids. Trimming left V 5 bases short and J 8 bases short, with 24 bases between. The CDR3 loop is CASSKSAGGRVGEKLFF. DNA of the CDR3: TGTGCCAGCAGCAAGTCCGCGGGTGGTCGGGTTGGAGAAAAACTGTTTTTT.

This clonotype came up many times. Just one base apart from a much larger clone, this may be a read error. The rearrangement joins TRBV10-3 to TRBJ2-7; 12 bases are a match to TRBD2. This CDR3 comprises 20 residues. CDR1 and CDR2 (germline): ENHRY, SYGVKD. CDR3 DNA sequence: TGTGTCATCAGTGAGGACCGGGACAGAACTAGCGGGAGGAGGTCCTACGAGCAGTACTTC. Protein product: CVISEDRDRTSGRRSYEQYF.